The 8 T cell receptor beta chains below all came from one sample that was sequenced in a study of shared clonotypes between healthy human individuals. The protocol was immunoSEQ multiplex PCR, while the TCRdb copy is restricted to in-frame clones and leaves out a portion. The table shows 2,500,000 or so clones, with over 85% occurring only once. Sequenced sample: naive CD4+ T cells from PBMCs. Subset described: CD45RA+ positively selected. All receptors come from a young man in good health. Some clones in this sample may be carry-over from other donors' samples.

The gene calls are TRBV28 and TRBJ2-7; TRBD1 or TRBD2 may be the D gene (5 bases each). Germline assignment: CDR1 MDHEN and CDR2 SYDVKM. This CDR3 region has 14 residues. V lost 5 bases to trimming and J lost 4 bases, with 15 bases between them. CDR3 sequence (DNA): TGTGCCAGCAGTGAAGGTGGGGGTCCTTACGAGCAGTACTTC. Translation: CASSEGGGPYEQYF.

Turning to this clone: This specimen includes other DNA sequences encoding the same CDR3. CDR3 residues: CASSMGGGTEAFF. CDR3 sequence (DNA): TGTGCCAGTAGTATGGGGGGTGGAACTGAAGCTTTCTTT. The V gene is TRBV19, the J gene TRBJ1-1, with a possible D match to TRBD1 (5 bases). The CDR3 sequence is 13 residues long. V gave up 3 bases and J gave up 5 bases, with 10 bases separating them. Germline CDR1 LNHDA, CDR2 SQIVND (reference sequence).

This clone was observed once. This specimen includes other DNA sequences encoding the same CDR3. V usage is TRBV9 and J usage is TRBJ2-7; perhaps TRBD2 as D (6 bases). The V gene lost 0 bases and the J gene lost 5 bases, with 9 bases spanning the gap. Germline V gene sequence: CDR1 SGDLS, CDR2 YYNGEE. CDR3 length: 13 amino acids. The DNA for the CDR3 is TGTGCCAGCAGCGTAGGGCCGGGAGACGAGCAGTACTTC. Amino acid sequence: CASSVGPGDEQYF.

The J gene is TRBJ2-3, the V gene TRBV6-5; 11 bases fit TRBD2. J lost 7 bases, V lost 4 bases, and 10 bases had no gene match. CDR1 MNHEY and CDR2 SVGAGI come from the germline V gene. The CDR3 sequence is 16 residues long. CDR3 in DNA: TGTGCCAGCAGTTCTACACTAGCGGGAGAAGGAAATACGCAGTATTTT. Translating it yields CASSSTLAGEGNTQYF.

Note on this clone: This sample also contains other DNA sequences that code for the same CDR3. The rearrangement joins TRBV2 to TRBJ2-3; no clear D. There are 13 residues in the CDR3. The V end was cut by 4 bases, the J end by 4 bases, with 9 bases between. From germline, CDR1 is SNHLY and CDR2 FYNNEI. Written as DNA, the CDR3 is TGTGCCAGCAGTGGTGGAAGGGCAGATACGCAGTATTTT. Its protein product is CASSGGRADTQYF. The variable domain in full, completed from reference TRBV2 and TRBJ2-3, reads EPEVTQTPSHQVTQMGQEVILRCVPISNHLYFYWYRQILGQKVEFLVSFYNNEISEKSEIFDDQFSVERPDGSNFTLKIRSTKLEDSAMYFCASSGGRADTQYFGPGTRLTVL.

The chain is built from TRBV6-1 and TRBJ2-3, with TRBD2 identical over 7 bases. Germline values: CDR1 MNHNS, CDR2 SASEGT. V lost 2 bases to trimming and J lost 2 bases; unmatched junction nucleotides: 10. CDR3 length equals 17 residues. CDR3 residues: CASSELAGTTFTDTQYF. DNA for the CDR3: TGTGCCAGCAGTGAACTCGCCGGGACTACTTTCACAGATACGCAGTATTTT.

This sequence joins TRBV2 and TRBJ2-7; D remains ambiguous. This CDR3 contains 12 residues. With 1 base removed from V and 6 bases from J, the gap between germline ends came to 7 bases. Germline loops: CDR1 SNHLY, CDR2 FYNNEI. CDR3 region: CASSEVGPEQYF. The CDR3 nucleotides are TGTGCCAGCAGTGAAGTGGGTCCCGAGCAGTACTTC.

For the CDR3, the DNA is TGTGCCAGTAGTATATGGACTGTGAATGAAAAACTGTTTTTT. This gives the protein CASSIWTVNEKLFF. The V and J genes are TRBV19 and TRBJ1-4; no reliable D call. V shed 2 bases and J shed 5 bases, with 9 bases lying between them. Germline assignment: CDR1 LNHDA and CDR2 SQIVND (reference sequence). The CDR3 spans 14 residues.